A selection of T cell receptor beta chains follows, all from one sample in a study of blood T cell repertoires in COVID-19. Repertoires were generated with immunoSEQ multiplex PCR, while TCRdb's copy carries only in-frame clones and drops some. The data hold about 150,000 clones, with roughly nine tenths observed a single time. Specimen: peripheral blood. Receptor source: a woman aged 70-85 years with acute or convalescent COVID-19. The CDR3 runs from the conserved cysteine through the conserved F or W. Fields, in order: D gene, V gene, clone size, J gene, CDR3 DNA, CDR3 protein. The D gene is left open where the match is weak. The size field is filled for only some rows; it gives once, few, many or a size class.

d_gene: TRBD2
v_gene: TRBV28
abundance: .
j_gene: TRBJ2-1
CDR3nt: TGTGCCAGCAGTTTGCGGCGGGGGGGGGTGAATGAGCAGTTCTTC
CDR3aa: CASSLRRGGVNEQFF

d_gene: .
v_gene: TRBV18
abundance: .
j_gene: TRBJ1-6
CDR3nt: TGTGCCAGCTCACCCCCCCCCGGGGGGAATTCACCCCTCCACTTT
CDR3aa: CASSPPPGGNSPLHF

d_gene: .
v_gene: TRBV6-5
abundance: once
j_gene: TRBJ1-6
CDR3nt: TGTGCCAGCAGGACTGACAGCAAGCATAATTCACCCCTCCACTTT
CDR3aa: CASRTDSKHNSPLHF

d_gene: .
v_gene: TRBV10-3
abundance: .
j_gene: TRBJ1-1
CDR3nt: TGTGCCATCAGTGACGCGTCCGGGACAAGTAACACTGAAGCTTTCTTT
CDR3aa: CAISDASGTSNTEAFF

d_gene: .
v_gene: TRBV10-3
abundance: once
j_gene: TRBJ1-3
CDR3nt: TGTGCCATCGGGGGGGCCGGAAACACCATATATTTT
CDR3aa: CAIGGAGNTIYF

d_gene: .
v_gene: TRBV27
abundance: .
j_gene: TRBJ1-4
CDR3nt: TGTGCCAGTGCCAGGGGAAACGAAAAACTGTTTTTT
CDR3aa: CASARGNEKLFF

d_gene: TRBD1
v_gene: TRBV29-1
abundance: few
j_gene: TRBJ1-2
CDR3nt: TGCAGCGTAAGACGGACAGGGGACTATGGCTACACCTTC
CDR3aa: CSVRRTGDYGYTF

d_gene: .
v_gene: TRBV28
abundance: .
j_gene: TRBJ1-3
CDR3nt: TGTGCCAGCCATACAGAAAACTCTGGAAACACCATATATTTT
CDR3aa: CASHTENSGNTIYF

d_gene: TRBD2
v_gene: TRBV29-1
abundance: .
j_gene: TRBJ2-1
CDR3nt: TGCAGCGTGGAACTAGCGGGGGGGTACAATGAGCAGTTCTTC
CDR3aa: CSVELAGGYNEQFF

d_gene: TRBD1
v_gene: TRBV2
abundance: .
j_gene: TRBJ2-7
CDR3nt: TGTGCCAGCAGAGAACTACAGGGGCTCGGGGAGCAGTACTTC
CDR3aa: CASRELQGLGEQYF

d_gene: .
v_gene: TRBV6-5
abundance: .
j_gene: TRBJ2-4
CDR3nt: TGTGCCAGCAGTTCGACAGACAAAAACATTCAGTACTTC
CDR3aa: CASSSTDKNIQYF

d_gene: TRBD1
v_gene: TRBV14
abundance: .
j_gene: TRBJ2-2
CDR3nt: TGTGCCAGCAGCCGAGGACAGGGCCCTATCAAAACCGGGGAGCTGTTTTTT
CDR3aa: CASSRGQGPIKTGELFF

d_gene: TRBD1
v_gene: TRBV19
abundance: .
j_gene: TRBJ2-5
CDR3nt: TGTGCCAGTTCTCTTGGGACAGGGAGGGAGACCCAGTACTTC
CDR3aa: CASSLGTGRETQYF

d_gene: .
v_gene: TRBV5-4
abundance: .
j_gene: TRBJ2-3
CDR3nt: TGTGCCAGCAGCTTGGAACTGGGCGCAGATACGCAGTATTTT
CDR3aa: CASSLELGADTQYF

d_gene: .
v_gene: TRBV27
abundance: once
j_gene: TRBJ1-1
CDR3nt: TGTGCCAGCAGTTTCGACCGCGGAGGGACTGAAGCTTTCTTT
CDR3aa: CASSFDRGGTEAFF

d_gene: .
v_gene: TRBV5-6
abundance: .
j_gene: TRBJ1-4
CDR3nt: TGTGCCAGCAGCTTACAAGGGGAAGCTAGATCAACTAATGAAAAACTGTTTTTT
CDR3aa: CASSLQGEARSTNEKLFF

d_gene: TRBD1
v_gene: TRBV6-2/TRBV6-3
abundance: .
j_gene: TRBJ2-7
CDR3nt: TGTGCCAGCAGCCGGGGACAGGGGTCCTACGAGCAGTACTTC
CDR3aa: CASSRGQGSYEQYF

d_gene: TRBD2
v_gene: TRBV7-8
abundance: few
j_gene: TRBJ2-3
CDR3nt: TGTGCCAGCAGCTTAGGGGGCGGGAGGGAAACAGATACGCAGTATTTT
CDR3aa: CASSLGGGRETDTQYF

d_gene: TRBD1
v_gene: TRBV2
abundance: .
j_gene: TRBJ1-4
CDR3nt: TGTGCCAGCACCTTACAGGGGGCGGTGGGAGAACTGTTTTTT
CDR3aa: CASTLQGAVGELFF

d_gene: .
v_gene: TRBV28
abundance: once
j_gene: TRBJ1-1
CDR3nt: TGTGCCAGCAGTATAGGGGGGAACACTGAAGCTTTCTTT
CDR3aa: CASSIGGNTEAFF

d_gene: .
v_gene: TRBV10-2
abundance: .
j_gene: TRBJ1-1
CDR3nt: TGCGCCAGCAGGGTCGAAACAGGGAACACTGAAGCTTTCTTT
CDR3aa: CASRVETGNTEAFF